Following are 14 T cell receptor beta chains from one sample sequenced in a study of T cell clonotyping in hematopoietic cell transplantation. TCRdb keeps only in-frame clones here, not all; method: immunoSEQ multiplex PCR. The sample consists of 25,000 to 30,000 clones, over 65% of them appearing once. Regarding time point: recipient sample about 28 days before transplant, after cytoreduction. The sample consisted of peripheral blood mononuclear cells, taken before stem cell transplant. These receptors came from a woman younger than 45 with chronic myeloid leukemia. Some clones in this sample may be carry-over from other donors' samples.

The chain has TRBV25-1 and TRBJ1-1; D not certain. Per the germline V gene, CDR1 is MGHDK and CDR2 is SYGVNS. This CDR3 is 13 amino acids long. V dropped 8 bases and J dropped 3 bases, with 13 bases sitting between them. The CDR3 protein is CASSWVSDTEAFF. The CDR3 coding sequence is TGTGCCAGCTCCTGGGTTTCGGACACTGAAGCTTTCTTT.

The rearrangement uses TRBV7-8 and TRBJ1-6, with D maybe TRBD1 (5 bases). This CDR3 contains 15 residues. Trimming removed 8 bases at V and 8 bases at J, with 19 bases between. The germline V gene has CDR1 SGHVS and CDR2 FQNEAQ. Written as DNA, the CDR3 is TGTGCCAGCGCTAGAGGGGATGTAGGGTATTCACCCCTCCACTTT. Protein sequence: CASARGDVGYSPLHF.

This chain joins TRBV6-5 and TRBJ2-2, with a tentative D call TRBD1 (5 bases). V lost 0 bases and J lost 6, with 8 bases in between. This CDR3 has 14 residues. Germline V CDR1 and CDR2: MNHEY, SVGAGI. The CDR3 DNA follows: TGTGCCAGCAGTTACTCGATAGGGGCCGGGGAGCTGTTTTTT. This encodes CASSYSIGAGELFF.

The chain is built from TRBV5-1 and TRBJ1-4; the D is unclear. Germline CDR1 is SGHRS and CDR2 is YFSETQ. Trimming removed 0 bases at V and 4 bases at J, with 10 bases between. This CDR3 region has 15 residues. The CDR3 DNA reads TGCGCCAGCAGCTTGGCCCGCCCTGTTAATGAAAAACTGTTTTTT. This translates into CASSLARPVNEKLFF.

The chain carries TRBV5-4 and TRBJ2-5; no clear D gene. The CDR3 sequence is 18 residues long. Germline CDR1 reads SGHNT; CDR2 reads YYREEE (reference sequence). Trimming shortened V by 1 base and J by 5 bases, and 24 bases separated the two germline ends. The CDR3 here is CASSLLVGIGVDHETQYF. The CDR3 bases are TGTGCCAGCAGCTTGTTAGTGGGGATTGGGGTTGATCATGAGACCCAGTACTTC.

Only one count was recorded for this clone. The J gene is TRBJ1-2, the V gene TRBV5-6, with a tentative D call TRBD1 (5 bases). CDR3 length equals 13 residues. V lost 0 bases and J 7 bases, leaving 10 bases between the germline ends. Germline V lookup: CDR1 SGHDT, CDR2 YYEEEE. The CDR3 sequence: CASSLVGEAGYTF. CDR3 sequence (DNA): TGTGCCAGCAGCTTGGTAGGGGAGGCTGGCTACACCTTC.

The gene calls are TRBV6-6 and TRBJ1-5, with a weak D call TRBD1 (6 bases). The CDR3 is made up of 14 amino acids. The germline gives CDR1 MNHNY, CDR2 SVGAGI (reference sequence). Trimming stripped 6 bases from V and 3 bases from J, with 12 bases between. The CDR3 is CASSSGGLNQPQHF. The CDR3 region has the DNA TGTGCCAGCAGCAGTGGGGGCCTCAATCAGCCCCAGCATTTT.

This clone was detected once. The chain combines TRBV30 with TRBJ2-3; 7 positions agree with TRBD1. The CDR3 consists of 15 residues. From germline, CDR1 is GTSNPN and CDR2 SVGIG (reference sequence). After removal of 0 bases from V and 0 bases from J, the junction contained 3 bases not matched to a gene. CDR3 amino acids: CAWSVLGQSTDTQYF. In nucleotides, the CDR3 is TGTGCCTGGAGTGTACTGGGACAGAGCACAGATACGCAGTATTTT.

The CDR3 sequence is CASRAPGVHRNSPLHF. The CDR3 DNA is TGTGCCAGCAGGGCTCCGGGTGTCCATAGAAATTCACCCCTCCACTTT. The rearrangement uses TRBV25-1 and TRBJ1-6; D is undetermined. This CDR3 is 16 amino acids long. Germline V gives CDR1 MGHDK, CDR2 SYGVNS. V was shortened by 6 bases and J by 7 bases, with 19 bases between the two germline ends.

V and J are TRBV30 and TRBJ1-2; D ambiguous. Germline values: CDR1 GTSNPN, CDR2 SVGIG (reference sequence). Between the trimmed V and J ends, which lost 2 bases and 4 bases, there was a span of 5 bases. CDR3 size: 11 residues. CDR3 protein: CAWSSTYGYTF. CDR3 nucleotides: TGTGCCTGGAGTAGCACCTATGGCTACACCTTC.

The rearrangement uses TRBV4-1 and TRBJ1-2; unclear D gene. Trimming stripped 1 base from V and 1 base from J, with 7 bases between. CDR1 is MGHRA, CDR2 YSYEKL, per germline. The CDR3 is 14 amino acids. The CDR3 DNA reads TGCGCCAGCAGCCAAGGGGTAATTAACTATGGCTACACCTTC. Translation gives CASSQGVINYGYTF.

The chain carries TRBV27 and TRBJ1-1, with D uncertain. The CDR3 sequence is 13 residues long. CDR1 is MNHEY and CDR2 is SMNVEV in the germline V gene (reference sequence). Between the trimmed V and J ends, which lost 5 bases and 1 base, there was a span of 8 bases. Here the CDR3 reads CASSPVPNTEAFF. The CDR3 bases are TGTGCCAGCAGTCCAGTCCCGAACACTGAAGCTTTCTTT.

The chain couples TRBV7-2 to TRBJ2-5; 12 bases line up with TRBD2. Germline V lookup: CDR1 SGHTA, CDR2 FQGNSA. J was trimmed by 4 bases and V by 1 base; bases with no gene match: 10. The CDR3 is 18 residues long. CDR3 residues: CASSLVSSGGAIGETQYF. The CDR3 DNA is TGTGCCAGCAGCTTAGTGTCTAGCGGGGGGGCGATAGGAGAGACCCAGTACTTC.

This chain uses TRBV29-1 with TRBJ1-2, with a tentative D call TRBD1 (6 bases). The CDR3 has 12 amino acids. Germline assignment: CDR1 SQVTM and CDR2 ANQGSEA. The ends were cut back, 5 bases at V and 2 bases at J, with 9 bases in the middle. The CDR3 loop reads CSVQTGNYGYTF. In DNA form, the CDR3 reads TGCAGCGTTCAAACAGGGAACTATGGCTACACCTTC.